A selection of T cell receptor beta chains follows, all from one sample in a study of CD8+ T cells in alopecia areata. The assay was immunoSEQ multiplex PCR, and TCRdb's table has in-frame clones only and misses some. The table lists over 200,000 clones, about three fifths of them singletons. The source was CD4+ T cells sorted from blood, collected at week 4, from a patient treated with tofacitinib. These TCRs come from a human donor with alopecia areata. CDR3s include the opening cysteine and the closing phenylalanine or tryptophan. Each record gives: J gene, V gene, CDR3 protein.

>TRBJ2-5|TRBV5-1
CASSREVETQYF
>TRBJ2-4|TRBV15
CATRRDVENIQYF
>TRBJ2-5|TRBV7-8
CASSFGTFQETQYF
>TRBJ2-3|TRBV6-5
CATQDRGSTDTQYF
>TRBJ2-1|TRBV30
CAWSVQSGNEQFF
>TRBJ2-2|TRBV29-1
CSVRVQGTPGELFF
>TRBJ2-7|TRBV5-1
CASSLETPPIHEQYF
>TRBJ1-1|TRBV29-1
CSVTPGGTEAFF
>TRBJ2-1|TRBV2
CASRAGFDEQFF
>TRBJ2-3|TRBV28
CASSLPTRSTDTQYF
>TRBJ2-3|TRBV29-1
CSVGELDTDTQYF
>TRBJ1-5|TRBV11-2
CASSLSQNQPQHF
>TRBJ2-1|TRBV6-1
CASSVVPRTGGYNEQFF
>TRBJ1-5|TRBV28
CASSARTGVNQPQHF
>TRBJ2-7|TRBV18
CASSPGGGSYEQYF
>TRBJ1-3|TRBV5-4
CASSLDGVTGNTIYF
>TRBJ2-4|TRBV5-6
CASSSLRTSGTKNIQYF
>TRBJ2-6|TRBV11-1
CASSFTGRSSGANVLTF
>TRBJ1-5|TRBV7-7
CASSLTVNQPQHF
>TRBJ1-4|TRBV7-2
CASSFRGRYEKLFF
>TRBJ2-7|TRBV4-2
CASSPPSGGAYF
>TRBJ1-2|TRBV29-1
CSVESPFYGYTF
>TRBJ1-1|TRBV7-2
CASSTETGTEAFF
>TRBJ2-7|TRBV4-2
CASSQPEADEQYF
>TRBJ2-6|TRBV7-9
CASSFAFSGANVLTF
>TRBJ2-5|TRBV25-1
CASSDMGGGETQYF